The sequence of this T cell receptor (beta chain) was determined in a study of Graves' ophthalmopathy and Graves' hyperthyroidism. Excluded: other autoimmune disease, uncontrolled infection, pregnancy or lactation. The authors isolated PBMCs from approximately 10 ml of fresh peripheral blood. CDR1 is SEHNR and CDR2 is FQNEAQ in the germline V gene (reference sequence). CDR3 length: 14 residues. The authors amplified TCR beta CDR3 regions, and they did so from RNA transcripts for repertoire sequencing. After a first-round RT-PCR with HTBI primers, a second-round multiplex PCR was run. TCRdb passed the multiplex PCR reads through MiXCR, listing each CDR3 protein once. This table holds about 740,000 distinct CDR3 sequences, roughly two fifths found once. With respect to this clonotype: As yet, its antigen is unknown.

Points from the study as a whole: Ophthalmopathy versus stable hyperthyroidism: 13-signature model gave 87.88% sensitivity, around 81% specificity. In blood appeared most of the expanded thyroid clonotypes whose frequency exceeded 0.001.

The chain employs TRBV7-9 and TRBJ2-7, with TRBD2 matching over 14 bases. The J call may not be correct, given that the DNA end is closer to TRBJ2-1. Sequenced: peripheral blood. The TCR was taken from an adult man with Graves' ophthalmopathy. CDR3 sequence (DNA): TGTGCCAGCGGACTAGCGGGAGGAGGTGGTGAGCAGTTCTTC. Its translation: CASGLAGGGGEQFF.